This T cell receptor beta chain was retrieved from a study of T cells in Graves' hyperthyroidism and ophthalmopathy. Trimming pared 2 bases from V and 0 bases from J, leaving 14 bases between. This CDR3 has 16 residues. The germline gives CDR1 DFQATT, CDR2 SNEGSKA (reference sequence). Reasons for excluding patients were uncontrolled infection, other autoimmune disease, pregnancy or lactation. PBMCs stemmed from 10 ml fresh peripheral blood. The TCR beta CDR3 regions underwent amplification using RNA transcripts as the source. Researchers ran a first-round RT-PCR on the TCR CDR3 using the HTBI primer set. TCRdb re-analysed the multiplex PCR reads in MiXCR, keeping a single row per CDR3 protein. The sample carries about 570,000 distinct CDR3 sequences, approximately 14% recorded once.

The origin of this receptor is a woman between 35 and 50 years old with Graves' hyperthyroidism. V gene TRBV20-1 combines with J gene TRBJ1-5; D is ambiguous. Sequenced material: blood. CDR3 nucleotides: TGCAGTGCTAGACGTGGAGGGTCGGATAGCAATCAGCCCCAGCATTTT. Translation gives CSARRGGSDSNQPQHF.